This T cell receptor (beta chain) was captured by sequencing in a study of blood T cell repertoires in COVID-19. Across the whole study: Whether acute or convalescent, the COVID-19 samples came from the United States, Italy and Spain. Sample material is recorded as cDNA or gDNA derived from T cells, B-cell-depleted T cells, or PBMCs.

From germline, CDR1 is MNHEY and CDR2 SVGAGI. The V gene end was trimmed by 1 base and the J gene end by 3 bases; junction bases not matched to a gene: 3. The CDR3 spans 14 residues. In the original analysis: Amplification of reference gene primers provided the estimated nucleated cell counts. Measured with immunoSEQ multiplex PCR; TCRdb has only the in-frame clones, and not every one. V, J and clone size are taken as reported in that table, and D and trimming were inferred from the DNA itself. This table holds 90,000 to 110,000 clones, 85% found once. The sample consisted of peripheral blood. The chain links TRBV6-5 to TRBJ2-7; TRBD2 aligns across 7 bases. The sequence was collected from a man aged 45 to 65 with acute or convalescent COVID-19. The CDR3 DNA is TGTGCCAGCAGTTACTACACTAGCGACTACGAGCAGTACTTC. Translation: CASSYYTSDYEQYF.